This TCR beta chain was observed in a study of cytomegalovirus exposure and HLA in healthy donors. General study findings and limits: In a later analysis, most CMV-associated TCR beta chains appeared HLA-restricted. Follow-up analysis seemed to connect common viral pathogens with several of the most significant clusters identified. Previously analyzed data showed that most TCR beta V segments were productive at a frequency of about 87% or about 30%. HLA alleles showed associations with about 17,000 TCR beta sequences in a later analysis, at a 0.05 false discovery rate.

There are 16 residues in the CDR3. Looked up from germline, CDR1 is MDHEN and CDR2 is SYDVKM. V lost 5 bases to trimming and J lost 6 bases; unmatched junction nucleotides: 11. Concerning this clone itself: What it binds is unknown.

The PCR was carried out with 60 Vbeta primers and 13 Jbeta primers. Assay used: immunoSEQ multiplex PCR; TCRdb lists only in-frame clones, some missing. The data contain roughly 130,000 clones, 75% to 85% of them singletons. Sample: PBMCs. The genes are TRBV28 and TRBJ2-1; 9 nucleotides agree with TRBD1. The origin of this receptor is a girl aged 2 to 9 in good health and CMV-seronegative. The CDR3 here is CASSSPRGTGSNEQFF. In nucleotides, the CDR3 is TGTGCCAGCAGTAGCCCTCGGGGGACAGGGAGCAATGAGCAGTTCTTC.